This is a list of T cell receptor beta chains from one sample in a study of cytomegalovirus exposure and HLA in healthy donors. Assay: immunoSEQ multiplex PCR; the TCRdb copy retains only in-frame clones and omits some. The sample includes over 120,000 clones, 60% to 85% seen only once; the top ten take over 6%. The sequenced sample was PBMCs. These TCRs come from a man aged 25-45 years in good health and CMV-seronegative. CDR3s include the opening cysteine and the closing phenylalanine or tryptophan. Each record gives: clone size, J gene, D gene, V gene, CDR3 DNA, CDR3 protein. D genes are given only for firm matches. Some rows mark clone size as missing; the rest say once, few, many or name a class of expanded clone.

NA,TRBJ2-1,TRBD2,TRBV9,TGTGCCAGCAGCGTAGTCGGGACTAGCGGGGGGGCGTGGAATGAGCAGTTCTTC,CASSVVGTSGGAWNEQFF
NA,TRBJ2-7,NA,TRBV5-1,TGCGCCAGCAGCGGCGGAACAGGGAATAGGGGACAGTACTTC,CASSGGTGNRGQYF
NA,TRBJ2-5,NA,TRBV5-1,TGCGCCAGCAGCCCGGTTGGAACAGGAGAAGAGACCCAGTACTTC,CASSPVGTGEETQYF
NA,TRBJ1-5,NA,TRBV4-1,TGCGCCAGCAGCCAAGATGCGGCAGCAGCGTATCAGCCCCAGCATTTT,CASSQDAAAAYQPQHF
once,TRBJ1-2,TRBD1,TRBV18,TGTGCCAGCTCAGGGACAGGGGACTATGGCTACACCTTC,CASSGTGDYGYTF
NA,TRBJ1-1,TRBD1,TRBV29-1,TGCAGCGTGACCACAGGGGGCGCGTCTGAAGCTTTCTTT,CSVTTGGASEAFF
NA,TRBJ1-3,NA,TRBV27,TGTGCCAGCAGGCCCGGGTCTGGAAACACCATATATTTT,CASRPGSGNTIYF
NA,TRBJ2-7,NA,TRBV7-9,TGTGCCAGCAGCTTAGTGGGTGGGCAGGGCTACGAGCAGTACTTC,CASSLVGGQGYEQYF
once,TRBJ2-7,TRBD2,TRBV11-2,TGTGCCAGCAGCTCCACGTCCGGGGGAGGGTACGAGCAGTACTTC,CASSSTSGGGYEQYF
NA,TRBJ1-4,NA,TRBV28,TGTGCCAGCAGTCCACCCCCCGGGACACCGACAACTAATGAAAAACTGTTTTTT,CASSPPPGTPTTNEKLFF
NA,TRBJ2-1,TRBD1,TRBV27,TGTGCCAGCAGCCTCCCTTGGGGACAGGGGGGGAACAATGAGCAGTTCTTC,CASSLPWGQGGNNEQFF
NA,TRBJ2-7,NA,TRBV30,TGTGCCTGGAGCAGGGAATCCTACGAGCAGTACTTC,CAWSRESYEQYF
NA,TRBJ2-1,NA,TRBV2,TGTGCCACTGACGACAGGCTGAGTTACAATGAGCAGTTCTTC,CATDDRLSYNEQFF
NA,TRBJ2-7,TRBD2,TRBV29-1,TGCAGCGCTAGGCCTAGCGGGAGGGCCGACGAGCAGTACTTC,CSARPSGRADEQYF
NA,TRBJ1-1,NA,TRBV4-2,TGTGCCAGCAGCCAAGATATGGCGGAGAACACTGAAGCTTTCTTT,CASSQDMAENTEAFF
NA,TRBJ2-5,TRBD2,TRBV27,TGTGCCAGCAGTTTCTCATCCGGGACTAGCGGGTTACAAGAGACCCAGTACTTC,CASSFSSGTSGLQETQYF
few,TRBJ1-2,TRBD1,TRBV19,TGTGCCAGTAGTCAACAGGGGGGGGTGTTGGAGGTCGGCTACACCTTC,CASSQQGGVLEVGYTF
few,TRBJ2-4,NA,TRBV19,TGTGCCAGTAGTTCTGGGCGCGGCCAGGACAGTCAGTACTTC,CASSSGRGQDSQYF
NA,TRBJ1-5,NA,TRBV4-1,TGCGCCAGCAGCCGGAATGACAATGGCAATCAGCCCCAGCATTTT,CASSRNDNGNQPQHF
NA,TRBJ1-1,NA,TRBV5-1,TGCGCCAGCAGCTTTGGCTTCTTACAGGAGAACACTGAAGCTTTCTTT,CASSFGFLQENTEAFF
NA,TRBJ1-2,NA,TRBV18,TGTGCCAGCTCACCAAATCAGAACTATGGCTACACCTTC,CASSPNQNYGYTF
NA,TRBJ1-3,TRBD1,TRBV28,TGTGCCAGCAGTTTAGAGACAGGGGTAAACACCATATATTTT,CASSLETGVNTIYF
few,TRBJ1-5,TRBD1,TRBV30,TGTGCCTGGAGTAGGGGGGCAAGGGACAGGGGGGGCAATCAGCCCCAGCATTTT,CAWSRGARDRGGNQPQHF
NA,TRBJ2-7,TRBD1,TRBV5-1,TGCGCCAGCAGCTTCGGGACAGGGTCCGCCTACGAGCAGTACTTC,CASSFGTGSAYEQYF
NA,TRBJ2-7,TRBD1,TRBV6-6,TGTGCCAGCAGCAATGGACAGGGGGTCTACGAGCAGTACTTC,CASSNGQGVYEQYF
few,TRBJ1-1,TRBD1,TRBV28,TGTGCCAGCAGTCCGTGGACAGGTTCGAACACTGAAGCTTTCTTT,CASSPWTGSNTEAFF
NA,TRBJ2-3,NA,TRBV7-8,TGTGCCAGCAGCTCACTCCGGGGGGCGGGCACAGATACGCAGTATTTT,CASSSLRGAGTDTQYF
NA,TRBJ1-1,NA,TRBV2,TGTGCCAGCAGGGGAGGAAATACTGAAGCTTTCTTT,CASRGGNTEAFF
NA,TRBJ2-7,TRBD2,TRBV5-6,TGTGCCAGCAGTCGTGGACTAGCCGAGTACGAGCAGTACTTC,CASSRGLAEYEQYF
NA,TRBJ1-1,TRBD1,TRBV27,TGTGCCAGCGGGAAATACAGGGGGGGGATGAACACTGAAGCTTTCTTT,CASGKYRGGMNTEAFF
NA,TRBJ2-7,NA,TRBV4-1,TGCGCCAGCAGCCAAGAGGGGACTGCGGCCTACGAGCAGTACTTC,CASSQEGTAAYEQYF
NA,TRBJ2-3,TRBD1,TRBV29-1,TGCAGCGTTGAAGACTGGACAGGGGCCGGCACAGATACGCAGTATTTT,CSVEDWTGAGTDTQYF
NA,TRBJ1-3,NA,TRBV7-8,TGTGCCAGCAGCCTTGGGACATCTGGAAACACCATATATTTT,CASSLGTSGNTIYF
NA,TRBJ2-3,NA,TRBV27,TGTGCCAGCAGTTTATCAGGCGCGGATTTCAGGGTGGGCTATCCTCACGTGTATTTT,CASSLSGADFRVGYPHVYF
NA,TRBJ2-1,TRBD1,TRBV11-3,TGTGCCAGCAGCTACAGGACAGGGACGTACAATGAGCAGTTCTTC,CASSYRTGTYNEQFF
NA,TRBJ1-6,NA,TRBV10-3,TGTGCCATCAGTGAGTCTAAATCAGGGGTGGATAATTCACCCCTCCACTTT,CAISESKSGVDNSPLHF
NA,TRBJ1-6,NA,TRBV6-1,TGTGCCAGCAGTGTACGGGATGGGGATAATTCACCCCTCCACTTT,CASSVRDGDNSPLHF